This T cell receptor (beta chain) was captured by sequencing in a study of glioma-infiltrating T cells after dendritic cell vaccination. On the study more broadly: Monocyte-derived dendritic cells, cultured roughly 7 days with IL-4 and GM-CSF, were pulsed with autologous tumor lysate.

CDR1 SGHDT and CDR2 YYEEEE come from the germline V gene. V was cut by 4 bases and J by 1 base, with 12 bases left in between. This CDR3 comprises 15 residues. Up to about 2 ug genomic DNA was used for TCRB CDR3 amplification. The data were produced by immunoSEQ multiplex PCR, yet TCRdb's version contains in-frame clones alone and is incomplete. The data show 99,000 or so clones, 90% seen once. Time point defined: after dendritic cell vaccination, including at tumor progression/relapse. This clone has only one observation. Specimen: blood, collected after dendritic cell vaccination. The clonotype was recovered from a human donor with glioblastoma. J is TRBJ1-3 and V is TRBV5-6; D is ambiguous. In DNA, the CDR3 is TGTGCCAGCAGCCCAATTGCGGGGTCTGGAAACACCATATATTTT. Its protein product is CASSPIAGSGNTIYF. The full variable domain, its missing parts supplied by reference TRBV5-6 and TRBJ1-3, is DAGVTQSPTHLIKTRGQQVTLRCSPKSGHDTVSWYQQALGQGPQFIFQYYEEEERQRGNFPDRFSGHQFPNYSSELNVNALLLGDSALYLCASSPIAGSGNTIYFGEGSWLTVV.